This T cell receptor beta chain was obtained from a study of CD8+ T cells in alopecia areata. General observations from the study: Possibly because of HLA-related factors, TCR sharing was less clear across patients than in mice. Elevated clonality characterized lesional scalp relative to normal scalp, particularly in alopecia totalis/universalis.

After isolation, RNA underwent reverse transcription to generate cDNA as the sequencing template. Produced via immunoSEQ multiplex PCR; TCRdb's table is partial and in-frame only. The data contain some 120,000 clones, about 46% of them singletons. Worth noting for this clone: Its target is not known.

Deletions cut 6 bases from V and 2 bases from J, with 11 bases between. Germline assignment: CDR1 MDHEN and CDR2 SYDVKM. CDR3 length equals 14 residues. Separation by sorting yielded CD4+ and CD8+ T cells from PBMCs. Sequencing was done on a sample of NKG2D-low CD8+ T cells sorted from blood. This chain joins TRBV28 and TRBJ2-1; D is possibly TRBD1 (6 bases). The TCR was taken from a human donor with alopecia areata. CDR3 in amino acids: CASSGRGPYNEQFF. Written as DNA, the CDR3 is TGTGCCAGCAGCGGCAGGGGACCCTACAATGAGCAGTTCTTC.